The rows below give T cell receptor beta chains drawn from one sample of a study of early T cells in non-severe SARS-CoV-2 infection. Via MiXCR, TCRdb re-called the 5' RACE reads, giving one row per CDR3 protein. Among approximately 81,000 distinct CDR3 sequences listed, around an eighth were seen once. The sequencing sample was made of whole blood. These TCRs come from an adult who was a healthcare worker with PCR-confirmed SARS-CoV-2 infection or an uninfected control (not recorded which). The CDR3 runs from the conserved cysteine through the conserved F or W. The D gene is left open where the match is weak. Clone size appears in some rows only: once, few, many, or a class for an expanded clone.

j_call v_call d_call clone_size cdr3_nt cdr3_aa
TRBJ2-1 TRBV6-6 . many TGTGCCAGCAGCCCACAGGGGGGGAATGAGCAGTTCTTC CASSPQGGNEQFF
TRBJ2-3 TRBV7-2 TRBD2 many TGTGCCAGCAGCCGGACTAGCGGGAGCACAGATACGCAGTATTTT CASSRTSGSTDTQYF
TRBJ2-1 TRBV4-1 . few TGCGCCAGCAGCCCCCTAGCGTTTTCCGGGGGTAATGAGCAGTTCTTC CASSPLAFSGGNEQFF
TRBJ2-3 TRBV7-8 . . TGTGCCAGCAGCATAGGAACGGGGGCTGCGGATACGCAGTATTTT CASSIGTGAADTQYF
TRBJ2-1 TRBV9 TRBD2 . TGTGCCAGCAGCCAGACCCTCCTAGCGGGCCATGAGCAGTTCTTC CASSQTLLAGHEQFF
TRBJ2-5 TRBV24-1 . many TGTGCCACCAGTGATTTCACGCCCGGAGGGGGAGAGACCCAGTACTTC CATSDFTPGGGETQYF
TRBJ2-7 TRBV3-1 . . TGTGCCAGCAGCCAATATCAGACCACCCCTGGAGAGCAGTACTTC CASSQYQTTPGEQYF
TRBJ1-3 TRBV6-5 . many TGTGCCAGCAGTGACTCCGCATCTGGAAACACCATATATTTT CASSDSASGNTIYF
TRBJ1-1 TRBV18 . many TGTGCCAGCTCACGGAGTAGGAACACTGAAGCTTTCTTT CASSRSRNTEAFF
TRBJ1-4 TRBV12-3/TRBV12-4 . many TGTGCCAGCAGTCCGGGCTTGGGAGAAAAACTGTTTTTT CASSPGLGEKLFF
TRBJ1-5 TRBV20-1 . . TGCAGTGCTAGAGGAGGCAGCGTGAATAGCAATCAGCCCCAGCATTTT CSARGGSVNSNQPQHF
TRBJ2-1 TRBV2 . many TGTGCCAGCAGTGTAATGGGGCGTTCGGAGCAGTTCTTC CASSVMGRSEQFF
TRBJ1-4 TRBV4-1 . many TGCGCCAGCAGCCAAACCACAGGAGCAACTAATGAAAAACTGTTTTTT CASSQTTGATNEKLFF
TRBJ2-5 TRBV11-2 TRBD1 many TGTGCCAGCAGCTCACCACAGGGGGCCCCGTACCAAGAGACCCAGTACTTC CASSSPQGAPYQETQYF
TRBJ2-1 TRBV7-6 . many TGTGCCAGCAGTTCAGCCTACAATGAGCAGTTCTTC CASSSAYNEQFF
TRBJ1-2 TRBV5-5 TRBD1 . TGTGCCAGCAGCTTGGTGCAGGGGGCCAGGATTTCCTATGGCTACACCTTC CASSLVQGARISYGYTF
TRBJ1-1 TRBV6-5 . many TGTGCCAGCAGTTACTCGAGAGGCGGGAGAACTGAAGCTTTCTTT CASSYSRGGRTEAFF
TRBJ2-3 TRBV20-1 TRBD2 . TGCAGTGCTAGAGATATCCACGGGGAGGGTTATCCAGATACGCAGTATTTT CSARDIHGEGYPDTQYF
TRBJ2-7 TRBV10-3 . many TGTGCCATCAGTGAGTCGCCAGGTAGCTACGAGCAGTACTTC CAISESPGSYEQYF
TRBJ1-1 TRBV2 . . TGTGCCAGCAGCCCACCGTGGGGCACTGAAGCTTTCTTT CASSPPWGTEAFF
TRBJ1-5 TRBV3-1 TRBD1 many TGTGCCAGCAGCCTAGGGACAGGGGGCCTCGAGGAGGGCCAGCATTTT CASSLGTGGLEEGQHF
TRBJ2-7 TRBV2 . . TGTGCCAGCAAGGAGTACGAGCAGTACTTC CASKEYEQYF
TRBJ1-1 TRBV3-1 . few TGTGCCAGCAGCCAAAGGGCGTGGGGGCGAATGAACACTGAAGCTTTCTTT CASSQRAWGRMNTEAFF
TRBJ1-1 TRBV7-6 . few TGTGCCAGCAGCCGTGGGGGTATGCTCGAAAGGGGGAACGCTGAAGCTTTCTTT CASSRGGMLERGNAEAFF
TRBJ2-1 TRBV6-5 TRBD1 many TGTGCCAGCAGCCGGGGACAGTTCAATGAGCAGTTCTTC CASSRGQFNEQFF
TRBJ1-1 TRBV3-1 TRBD1 few TGTGCCAGCAGCCGTCTGACAGGGAATGAAGCTTTCTTT CASSRLTGNEAFF
TRBJ2-5 TRBV7-6 . . TGTGCCAGCAGCCCTTCGGGGTTCCAAGAGATCCAGTACTTC CASSPSGFQEIQYF
TRBJ2-3 TRBV12-3/TRBV12-4 . . TGTGCCAGCAGTTTAGGCAAGACCCGGGGCTCAGATACGCAGTATTTT CASSLGKTRGSDTQYF
TRBJ1-1 TRBV10-2 TRBD1 . TGCGCCAGCATCGGGACAGGGGGCGAGGGCACTGAAGCTTTCTTT CASIGTGGEGTEAFF
TRBJ1-1 TRBV9 . many TGTGCCAGCAGCGTAGGTCTCGTGGGTACTGAAGCTTTCTTT CASSVGLVGTEAFF
TRBJ2-7 TRBV28 . few TGTGCCAGCAGATCTACACCAGACGGCTACGAGCAGTACTTC CASRSTPDGYEQYF
TRBJ1-6 TRBV12-3/TRBV12-4 TRBD1 . TGTGCCAGCGTTAGGGGACAGACAGTCTCCTATAATTCACCCCTCCACTTT CASVRGQTVSYNSPLHF
TRBJ2-4 TRBV5-1 . few TGCGCCAGCAGCTTGTCAGGGGACAACATTCAGTACTTC CASSLSGDNIQYF
TRBJ2-1 TRBV11-2 . many TGTGCCAGCAGCCTCCCGGGTGGGAGCACCTTAAATGAGCAGTTCTTC CASSLPGGSTLNEQFF
TRBJ2-4 TRBV7-3 TRBD2 . TGTGCCAGCAGCCTGACTAGCGGGAGTCGGGACATTCAGTACTTC CASSLTSGSRDIQYF
TRBJ2-1 TRBV7-9 TRBD2 . TGTGCCAGCAGCTGGGAGCGGGAGGGCAGGGATGAGCAGTTCTTC CASSWEREGRDEQFF
TRBJ2-4 TRBV7-9 . . TGTGCCAGCAGCTTAGGGGACGGACAGTACAAAAACATTCAGTACTTC CASSLGDGQYKNIQYF
TRBJ2-7 TRBV19 . many TGTGCCAGTAGGTTTGCGGGAAGTTCCTACGAGCAGTACTTC CASRFAGSSYEQYF
TRBJ2-7 TRBV7-8 TRBD1 . TGTGCCAGCAGCTTAGGGTTGACAGGGGGCCACGAGCAGTACTTC CASSLGLTGGHEQYF
TRBJ2-1 TRBV11-2 . . TGTGCCAGCAGCCGGGCCCTGGAGCAGTTCTTC CASSRALEQFF
TRBJ1-4 TRBV28 TRBD1 . TGTGCCAGCAGTCCGGGACAGGGCGGTGAAAAACTGTTTTTT CASSPGQGGEKLFF
TRBJ2-1 TRBV20-1 TRBD2 . TGCAGTGTCATTACTAGCGGGGGGCCCAATGAGCAGTTCTTC CSVITSGGPNEQFF
TRBJ1-6 TRBV18 . few TGTGCCAGCTCACCTGATTTGGGACGGAATTCACCCCTCCACTTT CASSPDLGRNSPLHF
TRBJ2-7 TRBV6-2/TRBV6-3 TRBD1 few TGTGCCAGCAATACCGGGACAGGGGTCTACGAGCAGTACTTC CASNTGTGVYEQYF
TRBJ2-2 TRBV7-6 TRBD1 many TGTGCCAGCAGCTTAGAAGATGCACAGGGGGGGAACACCGGGGAGCTGTTTTTT CASSLEDAQGGNTGELFF
TRBJ2-5 TRBV19 . few TGTGCCAGTAGTATAGCACAGAGTGCGAAGACCCAGTACTTC CASSIAQSAKTQYF
TRBJ2-7 TRBV3-1 . . TGTGCCAGCAGCCAAGACAGTAGCCTCGAGCAGTACTTC CASSQDSSLEQYF
TRBJ2-7 TRBV7-9 . many TGTGCCAGCAGCTTACGTCAGTCCCCCGGGCCCTACGAGCAGTACTTC CASSLRQSPGPYEQYF
TRBJ2-1 TRBV7-9 . few TGTGCCAGCAGCTTAGAGGGGAGCTCCTACAATGAGCAGTTCTTC CASSLEGSSYNEQFF
TRBJ2-3 TRBV5-1 TRBD2 many TGCGCCAGCAGCTTGGGACTAGCGGCGAGGACAGATACGCAGTATTTT CASSLGLAARTDTQYF
TRBJ1-1 TRBV7-9 . many TGTGCCAGCAGCTTCGCTGGGACGGATGAAGCTTTCTTT CASSFAGTDEAFF
TRBJ1-2 TRBV4-1 . . TGCGCCAGCAGCCAAGATAGAGGACAGCCCATCAGCTACACCTTC CASSQDRGQPISYTF
TRBJ1-1 TRBV7-9 . . TGTGCCAGCAGCTTAGATGACACCGACACTGAAGCTTTCTTT CASSLDDTDTEAFF